These 24 T cell receptor beta chains were all obtained from the same sample, sequenced in a study of CD8+ T cells in alopecia areata. Extracted RNA was reverse transcribed into cDNA, the sequencing template. Assay: immunoSEQ multiplex PCR; the TCRdb copy retains only in-frame clones and omits some. This sample has about 20,000 clones, with 60% to 65% found just once. For five of the biomarker-study patients, the CD4+ cells were further sorted so as to obtain CD25+CD127- cells. Sample: CD4+ Tregs sorted from blood. These receptors came from a human donor with alopecia areata.

This chain links TRBV28 with TRBJ1-5, with unresolved D. The V gene lost 5 bases and the J gene lost 7 bases, with 15 bases spanning the gap. The V gene's germline CDR1 is MDHEN and CDR2 SYDVKM. The CDR3 has 14 amino acids. CDR3 protein: CASSPESGKQPQHF. Written as DNA, the CDR3 is TGTGCCAGCAGTCCTGAGTCGGGTAAACAGCCCCAGCATTTT.

CDR3 nucleotide sequence: TGTGCCAGCAGCGGAACCGGGACAGACTACGAGCAGTACTTC. Amino acid sequence: CASSGTGTDYEQYF. This chain connects TRBV11-1 to TRBJ2-5; 7 bases match TRBD1. TRBJ2-7 explains the end of the DNA better; the J call may be wrong. The CDR3 consists of 14 residues. The germline CDR1 and CDR2 sequences are SGHAT and FQDESV (reference sequence).

The CDR3 loop is CASSLGTGIEAFF. The CDR3 nucleotides are TGCGCCAGCAGCTTAGGGACAGGGATTGAAGCTTTCTTT. The chain couples TRBV5-1 to TRBJ1-1; 9 bases align to TRBD1. The germline CDR1 and CDR2 sequences are SGHRS and YFSETQ. The CDR3 sequence is 13 residues long. V was clipped by 2 bases and J by 7 bases; unmatched bases: 3.

This chain joins TRBV7-3 and TRBJ2-3, with 8 positions matching TRBD1. Trimming removed 4 bases from V and 4 bases from J; junction bases left unmatched: 4. The CDR3 totals 14 residues. From germline, CDR1 is SGHTA and CDR2 FQGTGA. The DNA for the CDR3 is TGTGCCAGCAGCTCAGGGGGCAAGGCAGATACGCAGTATTTT. It translates to CASSSGGKADTQYF.

This clone was recorded a few times. The J gene is TRBJ2-3, the V gene TRBV29-1, with 10 positions matching TRBD2. Germline V gene sequence: CDR1 SQVTM, CDR2 ANQGSEA. J lost 6 bases, V lost 7 bases, and 10 bases had no gene match. The CDR3 consists of 14 residues. CDR3 residues: CSASQLAGSDTQYF. CDR3 nucleotides: TGCAGCGCCTCCCAACTAGCGGGATCCGATACGCAGTATTTT.

The rearrangement uses TRBV19 and TRBJ1-2, with no clear D. Per germline, CDR1 LNHDA and CDR2 SQIVND (reference sequence). V was trimmed by 11 bases and J by 2 bases, leaving 12 bases between them. This CDR3 region has 12 residues. CDR3 sequence: CAGRRVNYGYTF. Here the CDR3 DNA reads TGTGCCGGCCGACGGGTAAACTATGGCTACACCTTC.

This clone is deemed medium-sized. This sequence joins TRBV28 and TRBJ2-6; a possible D gene is TRBD1 (6 bases). The CDR3 totals 15 residues. In germline, CDR1 is MDHEN, CDR2 SYDVKM. With 8 bases removed from V and 0 bases from J, the gap between germline ends came to 11 bases. CDR3 DNA: TGTGCCAGCCTCCAAGGGGGCTCTGGGGCCAACGTCCTGACTTTC. Amino acids: CASLQGGSGANVLTF.

The chain carries TRBV2 and TRBJ1-5; TRBD1 agrees at 7 bases. The CDR3 spans 14 residues. With 4 bases clipped from V and 6 bases from J, the junction kept 6 bases outside the gene matches. The V gene's germline CDR1 is SNHLY and CDR2 FYNNEI. The CDR3 protein is CASSVVRGSQPQHF. In DNA form, the CDR3 reads TGTGCCAGCAGTGTTGTCAGGGGGTCTCAGCCCCAGCATTTT.

This clone was detected only a few times. The J gene is TRBJ2-7, the V gene TRBV19; D might be TRBD1 (6 bases). Trimming stripped 5 bases from V and 0 bases from J, with 14 bases between. Per germline, CDR1 LNHDA and CDR2 SQIVND (reference sequence). The CDR3 is 15 residues long. The CDR3 coding sequence is TGTGCCAGTAGTCTCAGGGGCCACGTCTCCTACGAGCAGTACTTC. Protein sequence: CASSLRGHVSYEQYF.

This clone was seen more than once but under ten times. The chain links TRBV29-1 to TRBJ2-3; D unclear. The CDR3 has 13 amino acids. V gave up 4 bases and J gave up 0 bases, with 8 bases separating them. CDR1 SQVTM and CDR2 ANQGSEA come from the germline V gene. This CDR3 is CSVVGGSTDTQYF. The CDR3 DNA sequence: TGCAGCGTTGTGGGTGGAAGCACAGATACGCAGTATTTT.

This chain joins TRBV29-1 and TRBJ2-7; no clear D gene. The CDR3 is 11 residues long. Between the trimmed V and J ends, which lost 8 bases and 3 bases, there was a span of 11 bases. CDR1 SQVTM and CDR2 ANQGSEA come from the germline V gene. CDR3 DNA sequence: TGCAGCCTTGGGATACTCTACGAGCAGTACTTC. It specifies CSLGILYEQYF.

This clone is large (0.1 to 1%) within its sample. The chain uses TRBV7-9 and TRBJ1-1; 8 nucleotides align to TRBD1. V was clipped by 6 bases and J by 3 bases; unmatched bases: 6. Germline values: CDR1 SEHNR, CDR2 FQNEAQ (reference sequence). This CDR3 contains 14 residues. The CDR3 is CASRGQGAHTEAFF. The CDR3 DNA reads TGTGCCAGCAGAGGACAGGGAGCCCACACTGAAGCTTTCTTT.

The V gene is TRBV5-1, the J gene TRBJ1-2; TRBD1 agrees at 8 bases. Germline CDR1 is SGHRS and CDR2 is YFSETQ. This CDR3 has 12 residues. V shed 4 bases, J shed 7 bases, and the junction held 3 bases outside the gene matches. The CDR3, as DNA: TGCGCCAGCAGCGTGGACAGGGCTGGCTACACCTTC. Amino acids: CASSVDRAGYTF.

The J gene is TRBJ1-6, the V gene TRBV28; 7 bases are shared with TRBD1. The CDR3 consists of 15 residues. Trimming at V came to 4 bases and at J to 8 bases, leaving 8 bases not matched to a gene. Per germline, CDR1 MDHEN and CDR2 SYDVKM. The chain's CDR3 is CASSSTRQGYSPLHF. For the CDR3, the DNA is TGTGCCAGCAGTTCCACCCGACAGGGTTATTCACCCCTCCACTTT.

The chain couples TRBV5-1 to TRBJ1-6, with TRBD1 matching 12 bases. The CDR3 loop spans 17 amino acids. Per the germline V gene, CDR1 is SGHRS and CDR2 is YFSETQ. The trim removed 3 bases at V and 7 bases at J, leaving 8 bases unmatched. The DNA of the CDR3 is TGCGCCAGCAGCTACGGGACAGGGGGCTTGGGGAATTCACCCCTCCACTTT. Protein sequence: CASSYGTGGLGNSPLHF.

Details on this clone: The missing conserved phenylalanine or tryptophan at the end of this CDR3 makes a read error likely. CDR3 sequence: CSGGQGVTYEQYL. In DNA form, the CDR3 reads TGCAGCGGAGGACAGGGGGTTACCTACGAGCAGTACCTC. The rearrangement uses TRBV29-1 and TRBJ2-7; 10 bases agree with TRBD1. The V gene end was trimmed by 7 bases and the J gene end by 2 bases; junction bases not matched to a gene: 5. Per the germline V gene, CDR1 is SQVTM and CDR2 is ANQGSEA. The CDR3 contains 13 residues.

The chain links TRBV6-5 to TRBJ2-6; D perhaps matches TRBD2 (5 bases). Trimming removed 2 bases at V and 2 bases at J, with 10 bases between. Germline CDR1 MNHEY, CDR2 SVGAGI. CDR3 length: 16 amino acids. The CDR3 DNA reads as TGTGCCAGCAGTTACCCCCGGGGAGCTGGGGCCAACGTCCTGACTTTC. This codes for CASSYPRGAGANVLTF.

This clone was seen a handful of times. The gene calls are TRBV27 and TRBJ1-5; 8 positions agree with TRBD1. The CDR3 is made up of 13 amino acids. Germline CDR1 MNHEY, CDR2 SMNVEV (reference sequence). The V segment lost 5 bases and the J segment 5 bases; nucleotides outside the gene matches: 2. The CDR3 sequence is CASSHRGDQPQHF. The CDR3 coding sequence is TGTGCCAGCAGTCACAGGGGGGATCAGCCCCAGCATTTT.

This clone turned up a few times. The V gene is TRBV28, the J gene TRBJ2-2; no definite D call. The CDR3 consists of 13 residues. V was cut by 8 bases and J by 6 bases, with 13 bases left in between. Germline V CDR1 and CDR2: MDHEN, SYDVKM. The CDR3 bases are TGTGCCAGCTCCCTTGATGGGTCCGGGGAGCTGTTTTTT. Translating it yields CASSLDGSGELFF.

The chain recombines TRBV7-2 with TRBJ2-7; D is perhaps TRBD1 or TRBD2 (5 bases each). V lost 4 bases and J lost 6, with 19 bases in between. The germline V gene has CDR1 SGHTA and CDR2 FQGNSA. CDR3 length: 15 residues. For the CDR3, the DNA is TGTGCCAGCAGCTCAGGGACCTTCCCCGCGTCCGAGCAGTACTTC. Its translation: CASSSGTFPASEQYF.

This clone has only a few counts. V usage is TRBV4-1 and J usage is TRBJ2-1, with D hard to call. This CDR3 region has 14 residues. CDR1 is MGHRA and CDR2 is YSYEKL in the germline V gene. The germline V and J ends were trimmed by 4 bases and 3 bases, with 10 bases remaining between them. CDR3 DNA: TGCGCCAGCAGCCCAGGTGGGCTCTACAATGAGCAGTTCTTC. Residues: CASSPGGLYNEQFF.

The genes are TRBV4-2 and TRBJ1-6; D is perhaps TRBD1 (6 bases). Trimming removed 5 bases from V and 6 bases from J, with 17 bases in between. From germline, CDR1 is LGHNA and CDR2 YNFKEQ. The CDR3 runs to 16 residues. The CDR3 spells CASSTSRGGLNSPLHF. The DNA for the CDR3 is TGTGCCAGCAGCACAAGCAGAGGGGGGCTTAATTCACCCCTCCACTTT.

This clone appeared a few times. The chain joins TRBV11-2 to TRBJ2-7; the match to TRBD1 covers 9 bases. CDR1 and CDR2 from the germline V gene are SGHAT and FQNNGV. After removal of 5 bases from V and 3 bases from J, the junction contained 5 bases not matched to a gene. The CDR3 consists of 14 residues. DNA for the CDR3: TGTGCCAGCAGCGCCGGGACAGGGTTCTACGAGCAGTACTTC. It codes for CASSAGTGFYEQYF.

V and J are TRBV28 and TRBJ2-3, with D uncertain. CDR3 length equals 13 residues. V gave up 3 bases and J gave up 8 bases, with 12 bases separating them. Germline V gene data show CDR1 as MDHEN and CDR2 as SYDVKM. Written as DNA, the CDR3 is TGTGCCAGCAGTTTGCCGCTCGGTGGTACGCAGTATTTT. It is translated as CASSLPLGGTQYF.